Following are 25 T cell receptor beta chains from one sample sequenced in a study of cytomegalovirus exposure and HLA in healthy donors. Clones were sequenced by immunoSEQ multiplex PCR, and TCRdb holds only the in-frame ones, with some missing. The sample yields 82,000 or so clones, 85% to 95% seen once. The material sequenced was PBMCs. Receptors originate from a woman aged 18-29 years in good health and CMV-seronegative.

The chain joins TRBV28 to TRBJ2-7; no definite D call. CDR3 length: 12 residues. The germline gives CDR1 MDHEN, CDR2 SYDVKM. The V end lost 3 bases, the J end lost 3 bases, and 6 bases lay between the germline ends. The CDR3 DNA reads as TGTGCCAGCAGTTTCCTAGACTACGAGCAGTACTTC. This translates into CASSFLDYEQYF.

V usage is TRBV6-1 and J usage is TRBJ1-5, with TRBD1 matching over 9 bases. Per germline, CDR1 MNHNS and CDR2 SASEGT. The CDR3 runs to 15 residues. The V segment lost 4 bases and the J segment 7 bases; nucleotides outside the gene matches: 8. The CDR3 protein is CASSGGTGTRQPQHF. Here the CDR3 DNA reads TGTGCCAGCAGTGGGGGGACAGGGACGAGACAGCCCCAGCATTTT.

The chain joins TRBV7-9 to TRBJ2-5, with 10 bases fitting TRBD1. With V trimmed by 1 base and J by 2 bases, 1 base remained unmatched. The CDR3 consists of 15 residues. Germline lookup yields CDR1 SEHNR and CDR2 FQNEAQ (reference sequence). The CDR3 protein is CASSLVGQGQETQYF. For the CDR3, the DNA is TGTGCCAGCAGCTTAGTGGGACAGGGGCAAGAGACCCAGTACTTC.

This clone was counted only a few times. The rearrangement uses TRBV28 and TRBJ2-7, with unresolved D. V was shortened by 6 bases and J by 7 bases, with 10 bases between the two germline ends. The CDR3 sequence is 11 residues long. CDR1 and CDR2 (germline): MDHEN, SYDVKM. The CDR3 here is CASSPSSEQYF. Written as DNA, the CDR3 is TGTGCCAGCAGCCCGAGTTCGGAGCAGTACTTC.

In DNA, the CDR3 is TGTGCCAGCAGCCAAGAGTCTCTCAGGGAGGGTTACAATGAGCAGTTCTTC. Amino acid sequence: CASSQESLREGYNEQFF. The chain uses TRBV14 and TRBJ2-1, with 7 positions matching TRBD2. Germline CDR1 is SGHDN and CDR2 is FVKESK. The CDR3 runs to 17 residues. The V gene end was trimmed by 0 bases and the J gene end by 4 bases; junction bases not matched to a gene: 9.

V gene TRBV4-3 combines with J gene TRBJ2-4, with 10 bases matching TRBD2. Germline CDR1 and CDR2: LGHNA and YSLEER. Germline trimming cut 1 base from V and 5 bases from J; bases unmatched to any gene: 5. CDR3 length equals 16 residues. The CDR3 DNA is TGCGCCAGCAGCCAAGGTAGCGGGGGGACCCAAAACATTCAGTACTTC. Translation gives CASSQGSGGTQNIQYF.

The rearrangement links TRBV18 to TRBJ2-7, with D tentatively TRBD2 (6 bases). The length of the CDR3 is 14 residues. Germline assignment: CDR1 KGHSH and CDR2 LQKENI. Trimming cost V 2 bases and J 6 bases, with 14 bases left between them. The CDR3 region has the DNA TGTGCCAGCTCACCATCCCAGGAGGGTCGCGAGCAGTACTTC. This codes for CASSPSQEGREQYF.

This chain joins TRBV5-1 and TRBJ1-3; D unresolved. This CDR3 region has 14 residues. The V gene's germline CDR1 is SGHRS and CDR2 YFSETQ. Trimming removed 1 base at V and 1 base at J, with 6 bases between. The CDR3 nucleotides read TGCGCCAGCAGCTTGAATTTATCTGGAAACACCATATATTTT. Its translation: CASSLNLSGNTIYF.

The chain is built from TRBV6-1 and TRBJ1-5; a possible D gene is TRBD1 (6 bases). The CDR3 runs 13 residues. Trimming left V 3 bases short and J 6 bases short, with 9 bases between. Germline-derived CDR1 and CDR2 are MNHNS and SASEGT. DNA for the CDR3: TGTGCCAGCAGTGAGAACAGGGCTCAGCCCCAGCATTTT. Protein sequence: CASSENRAQPQHF.

The chain combines TRBV5-4 with TRBJ2-7, with 8 bases lining up with TRBD2. Germline lookup yields CDR1 SGHNT and CDR2 YYREEE (reference sequence). This CDR3 has 14 amino acids. V gave up 3 bases and J gave up 4 bases; unmatched junction bases: 6. CDR3 in DNA: TGTGCCAGCAGCTCCACCGGGGGGGCGTACGAGCAGTACTTC. This gives the protein CASSSTGGAYEQYF.

The chain is built from TRBV6-5 and TRBJ2-7; 8 bases line up with TRBD1. The trim removed 5 bases at V and 3 bases at J, leaving 6 bases unmatched. The CDR3 totals 14 residues. Germline CDR1 reads MNHEY; CDR2 reads SVGAGI. Here the CDR3 reads CASSNGQGGYEQYF. The DNA for the CDR3 is TGTGCCAGCAGTAACGGACAGGGAGGCTACGAGCAGTACTTC.

The chain combines TRBV4-1 with TRBJ2-7, with 9 bases fitting TRBD1. The germline V gene encodes CDR1 MGHRA and CDR2 YSYEKL. The ends lost 1 base at V and 3 bases at J; junction bases unmatched: 13. CDR3 length equals 18 residues. In nucleotides, the CDR3 is TGCGCCAGCAGCCAAGTGTTTACCGGGACAGGGTTTTTCTACGAGCAGTACTTC. Its translation is CASSQVFTGTGFFYEQYF.

A remark on this clone: The germline gene is not matched at one end of the junction; a read error may be the cause. J is TRBJ1-4 and V is TRBV25-1, with 8 positions matching TRBD1. CDR3 length: 16 residues. Per germline, CDR1 MGHDK and CDR2 SYGVNS. The CDR3 DNA follows: TGTGCCAGCTCGAGTCCTTCTGGACAGGGAAATGTAAAACTGTTTTTT. It is translated as CASSSPSGQGNVKLFF.

This clone was recorded once. This sequence joins TRBV7-2 and TRBJ2-7; TRBD2 matches at 10 bases. Germline lookup yields CDR1 SGHTA and CDR2 FQGNSA. CDR3 length: 15 residues. The J segment lost 2 bases and the V segment lost 3 bases, leaving 4 bases of the junction unmatched. The CDR3 spells CASSFGLAETYEQYF. DNA for the CDR3: TGTGCCAGCAGCTTCGGACTAGCGGAAACCTACGAGCAGTACTTC.

This clone was recorded once. V and J are TRBV28 and TRBJ2-7; the D gene is possibly TRBD2 (6 bases). Germline V gene lookup returns CDR1 MDHEN and CDR2 SYDVKM. V lost 3 bases to trimming and J lost 5 bases, with 14 bases between them. There are 14 residues in the CDR3. The CDR3 DNA follows: TGTGCCAGCAGTTTTCCGCCGGCTAGCGACGAGCAGTACTTC. Translating it yields CASSFPPASDEQYF. Based on the CDR3 plus reference TRBV28 and TRBJ2-7, the full variable domain is DVKVTQSSRYLVKRTGEKVFLECVQDMDHENMFWYRQDPGLGLRLIYFSYDVKMKEKGDIPEGYSVSREKKERFSLILESASTNQTSMYLCASSFPPASDEQYFGPGTRLTVT.

The J gene is TRBJ2-7, the V gene TRBV5-1; D is perhaps TRBD1 (6 bases). This CDR3 region has 16 residues. Trimming removed 0 bases at V and 0 bases at J, with 13 bases between. The germline CDR1 and CDR2 sequences are SGHRS and YFSETQ. CDR3 amino acids: CASSLAGQRSSYEQYF. The CDR3 DNA follows: TGCGCCAGCAGCTTGGCCGGACAGCGCAGCTCCTACGAGCAGTACTTC.

The chain has TRBV6-6 and TRBJ1-5, with TRBD1 as a possible D gene (6 bases). This CDR3 has 16 residues. Germline lookup yields CDR1 MNHNY and CDR2 SVGAGI (reference sequence). V lost 6 bases and J lost 0, with 15 bases in between. CDR3 sequence: CASRTKGEYSNQPQHF. Written as DNA, the CDR3 is TGTGCCAGCAGGACCAAGGGGGAATATAGCAATCAGCCCCAGCATTTT.

V gene TRBV19 combines with J gene TRBJ2-5; D might be TRBD2 (6 bases). Germline V gene sequence: CDR1 LNHDA, CDR2 SQIVND (reference sequence). The CDR3 is made up of 16 amino acids. Trimming removed 2 bases from V and 4 bases from J, with 17 bases in between. The CDR3 nucleotides are TGTGCCAGTAGTATATCCAACTCTGGGGGGTTAGAGACCCAGTACTTC. Its protein is CASSISNSGGLETQYF.

This chain uses TRBV6-1 with TRBJ1-6; D is possibly TRBD1 (5 bases). CDR1 is MNHNS and CDR2 is SASEGT in the germline V gene. There are 14 residues in the CDR3. Trimming removed 4 bases at V and 7 bases at J, with 11 bases between. The CDR3 region has the DNA TGTGCCAGCAGTGCGGACACCCCGAATTCACCCCTCCACTTT. It yields the protein CASSADTPNSPLHF.

This clone appeared once. This chain uses TRBV5-5 with TRBJ2-6; D is possibly TRBD1 (5 bases). Trimming took off 0 bases at V and 3 bases at J, with 19 bases between the two ends. The CDR3 extends over 19 amino acids. Germline V lookup: CDR1 SGHKS, CDR2 YYEKEE (reference sequence). The CDR3 region is CASSLAGSVWGGGANVLTF. The DNA of the CDR3 is TGTGCCAGCAGCTTGGCTGGTAGTGTGTGGGGCGGTGGGGCCAACGTCCTGACTTTC.

The chain has TRBV7-6 and TRBJ2-3; 7 bases agree with TRBD2. The trim removed 0 bases at V and 2 bases at J, leaving 2 bases unmatched. CDR1 and CDR2 from the germline V gene are SGHVS and FNYEAQ. This CDR3 is built from 15 residues. CDR3 DNA sequence: TGTGCCAGCAGCTTAGCAGGGAGGGACACAGATACGCAGTATTTT. Protein: CASSLAGRDTDTQYF.

Here the CDR3 DNA reads TGTGCCAGCAGCTTGAGGGGTTATAATTCACCCCTCCACTTT. Translation: CASSLRGYNSPLHF. V and J are TRBV5-6 and TRBJ1-6; tentative D call: TRBD1 (5 bases). The V gene lost 1 base and the J gene lost 4 bases, with 6 bases spanning the gap. CDR1 is SGHDT and CDR2 is YYEEEE in the germline V gene. The CDR3 spans 14 residues.

This chain connects TRBV20-1 to TRBJ2-1, with D unclear. Germline CDR1 DFQATT, CDR2 SNEGSKA (reference sequence). Trimming removed 6 bases from V and 6 bases from J, with 6 bases in between. This CDR3 comprises 10 residues. The CDR3 coding sequence is TGCAGTGCCAGTGTCAATGAGCAGTTCTTC. Its protein is CSASVNEQFF.

The chain carries TRBV21-1 and TRBJ2-7; TRBD1, the table's D call, lacks a check against the DNA. TRBV21-1 is termed a pseudogene. The CDR3 has 17 amino acids. The CDR3 DNA reads as TGTGCCAGCAGCAAACGCTTTCCGCAGGGCATTACCTACGAGCAGTACTTC. This translates into CASSKRFPQGITYEQYF.

The rearrangement joins TRBV11-2 to TRBJ2-1; D gene ambiguous. Trimming cost V 4 bases and J 4 bases, with 14 bases left between them. CDR1 and CDR2 (germline): SGHAT, FQNNGV. There are 15 residues in the CDR3. The CDR3 bases are TGTGCCAGCAGCTCCGGCGGTGGCATATACAATGAGCAGTTCTTC. It codes for CASSSGGGIYNEQFF.